The next 27 T cell receptor beta chains were all read from a single sample in a study of blood T cell repertoires in COVID-19. Clones were read by immunoSEQ multiplex PCR, and TCRdb kept only the in-frame ones, dropping some. This table has hundreds of thousands of clones, 80% appearing once. Sequencing was done on a sample of PBMCs or T cells enriched from blood (not recorded which). The source of these receptors is a man aged 25 to 45 with acute COVID-19.

This chain uses TRBV19 with TRBJ2-5, with 8 bases fitting TRBD1. Germline lookup yields CDR1 LNHDA and CDR2 SQIVND (reference sequence). This CDR3 has 14 amino acids. V shed 4 bases and J 4 bases; nucleotides not matched to a gene: 5. CDR3 DNA: TGTGCCAGTAGTACAGGGGGCGCCGGAGAGACCCAGTACTTC. This encodes CASSTGGAGETQYF.

This chain uses TRBV3-1 (or the pseudogene TRBV3-2) with TRBJ1-2; TRBD1 matches 9 bases. CDR1 and CDR2 from the germline V gene are LGHDT and YNNKEL (reference sequence). The CDR3 consists of 18 residues. V dropped 4 bases and J dropped 4; count of bases not matched to a gene: 16. In nucleotides, the CDR3 is TGTGCCAGCAGCCTATCCGGGACAGGGAGGTCTAAAAGCTATGGCTACACCTTC. Translation gives CASSLSGTGRSKSYGYTF.

CDR3 coding DNA: TGTGCCAGCAGCGCGGACAGGGGGAACACTGAAGCTTTCTTT. It yields the protein CASSADRGNTEAFF. The rearrangement links TRBV5-4 to TRBJ1-1; 9 nucleotides match TRBD1. The germline gives CDR1 SGHNT, CDR2 YYREEE (reference sequence). This CDR3 contains 14 residues. V trimming: 4 bases; J trimming: 1 base; junction bases outside the gene matches: 2.

This chain joins TRBV19 and TRBJ1-5; 8 positions agree with TRBD1. With 11 bases clipped from V and 4 bases from J, the junction kept 7 bases outside the gene matches. Looked up from germline, CDR1 is LNHDA and CDR2 is SQIVND (reference sequence). This CDR3 contains 13 residues. As DNA, the CDR3 is TGTGCCTGCTCTGACAGGGGTAATCAGCCCCAGCATTTT. This sequence encodes CACSDRGNQPQHF. Combining the CDR3 with reference TRBV19 and TRBJ1-5 gives the whole variable domain DGGITQSPKYLFRKEGQNVTLSCEQNLNHDAMYWYRQDPGQGLRLIYYSQIVNDFQKGDIAEGYSVSREKKESFPLTVTSAQKNPTAFYLCACSDRGNQPQHFGDGTRLSIL.

This clone came up once. V and J are TRBV19 and TRBJ1-2; D remains ambiguous. Per the germline V gene, CDR1 is LNHDA and CDR2 is SQIVND (reference sequence). The CDR3 length is 13 residues. The ends were cut back, 6 bases at V and 5 bases at J, with 13 bases in the middle. The CDR3 here is CASRIPGGYGYTF. CDR3 DNA sequence: TGTGCCAGTAGGATACCTGGCGGGTATGGCTACACCTTC.

In nucleotides, the CDR3 is TGTGCCAGTAGTATGATCCTCGGAGTCACTGAAGCTTTCTTT. It yields the protein CASSMILGVTEAFF. The chain is built from TRBV19 and TRBJ1-1; D remains unclear. Germline values: CDR1 LNHDA, CDR2 SQIVND (reference sequence). Trimming removed 3 bases from V and 4 bases from J, with 12 bases in between. This CDR3 is 14 amino acids long.

The rearrangement joins TRBV6-5 to TRBJ1-5, with D possibly matching TRBD1 (6 bases). The V end was cut by 7 bases, the J end by 4 bases, with 11 bases between. This CDR3 is 13 amino acids long. Germline assignment: CDR1 MNHEY and CDR2 SVGAGI. Written as DNA, the CDR3 is TGTGCCAGCAAGACAGGACTTAATCAGCCCCAGCATTTT. Translating gives CASKTGLNQPQHF.

The chain couples TRBV5-1 to TRBJ2-3; D unresolved. V was trimmed by 2 bases and J by 2 bases, leaving 9 bases between them. The CDR3 extends over 14 amino acids. Germline V CDR1 and CDR2: SGHRS, YFSETQ. The CDR3 loop is CASSLIDSTDTQYF. The CDR3 nucleotides read TGCGCCAGCAGCTTAATAGACTCCACAGATACGCAGTATTTT.

The chain joins TRBV10-3 to TRBJ1-1; 7 nucleotides match TRBD1. The CDR3 covers 14 residues. V was pared by 11 bases and J by 3 bases, with 12 bases of the junction left unmatched. The V gene's germline CDR1 is ENHRY and CDR2 SYGVKD. In DNA, the CDR3 is TGTGCCGTACGAACCGGGACAGCTGACACTGAAGCTTTCTTT. It yields the protein CAVRTGTADTEAFF.

This chain connects TRBV9 to TRBJ2-7, with 12 bases lining up with TRBD2. The V gene's germline CDR1 is SGDLS and CDR2 YYNGEE. This CDR3 comprises 14 residues. Trimming at V came to 2 bases and at J to 5 bases, leaving 2 bases not matched to a gene. CDR3 sequence reads: CASSVGLAGNEQYF. The CDR3 nucleotides read TGTGCCAGCAGCGTTGGACTAGCGGGGAACGAGCAGTACTTC.

The V call is TRBV9, the J call TRBJ2-5; no clear D gene. Trimming cost V 0 bases and J 0 bases, with 6 bases left between them. CDR3 length: 14 amino acids. Germline loops: CDR1 SGDLS, CDR2 YYNGEE. The CDR3 DNA is TGTGCCAGCAGCGTAGGAACAGACCAAGAGACCCAGTACTTC. It encodes CASSVGTDQETQYF. The variable domain in full, completed from reference TRBV9 and TRBJ2-5, reads DSGVTQTPKHLITATGQRVTLRCSPRSGDLSVYWYQQSLDQGLQFLIQYYNGEERAKGNILERFSAQQFPDLHSELNLSSLELGDSALYFCASSVGTDQETQYFGPGTRLLVL.

J is TRBJ2-7 and V is TRBV6-5; 9 bases map to TRBD1. V lost 4 bases and J lost 5; bases outside the gene matches: 9. Germline lookup yields CDR1 MNHEY and CDR2 SVGAGI. CDR3 length equals 15 residues. The CDR3 reads CASSFPGQGVDEQYF. The CDR3 nucleotides are TGTGCCAGCAGTTTCCCGGGACAGGGAGTCGACGAGCAGTACTTC.

The rearrangement joins TRBV29-1 to TRBJ1-1; D uncertain. V was clipped by 8 bases and J by 2 bases, with 12 bases between them. This CDR3 comprises 12 residues. The germline CDR1 and CDR2 sequences are SQVTM and ANQGSEA. The CDR3 DNA reads TGCAGCTCCAGCAGACTAAACACTGAAGCTTTCTTT. It translates to CSSSRLNTEAFF. The complete variable domain, with remaining parts taken from reference TRBV29-1 and TRBJ1-1, reads SAVISQKPSRDICQRGTSLTIQCQVDSQVTMMFWYRQQPGQSLTLIATANQGSEATYESGFVIDKFPISRPNLTFSTLTVSNMSPEDSSIYLCSSSRLNTEAFFGQGTRLTVV.

The sample holds one count of this clone. Compared with germline, one end of the junction differs, possibly owing to a read error. This chain joins TRBV6-5 and TRBJ1-6; 8 bases agree with TRBD1. Germline CDR1 MNHEY, CDR2 SVGAGI. CDR3 length: 15 amino acids. CDR3 amino acids: CACRSESRGQSPLHF. The CDR3 DNA follows: TGTGCCTGCAGGAGTGAATCCAGGGGGCAATCACCCCTCCACTTT.

This chain connects TRBV14 to TRBJ1-2; D gene ambiguous. CDR3 size: 13 residues. Germline V CDR1 and CDR2: SGHDN, FVKESK. V was pared by 4 bases and J by 8 bases, with 14 bases between. DNA for the CDR3: TGTGCCAGCAGCCCAAAAGCGAGGGTAGGCTACACCTTC. Its translation: CASSPKARVGYTF.

This clone was seen a handful of times. V usage is TRBV6-1 and J usage is TRBJ2-2; the D gene is possibly TRBD2 (5 bases). From germline, CDR1 is MNHNS and CDR2 SASEGT. V was pared by 3 bases and J by 7 bases, with 18 bases between. The CDR3 extends over 16 amino acids. The chain's CDR3 is CASSERGLELGGELFF. The CDR3 DNA reads TGTGCCAGCAGTGAGCGAGGACTTGAACTTGGCGGGGAGCTGTTTTTT.

This sequence joins TRBV7-9 and TRBJ2-3; D unclear. There are 16 residues in the CDR3. Per the germline V gene, CDR1 is SEHNR and CDR2 is FQNEAQ (reference sequence). Trimming removed 1 base from V and 2 bases from J, with 13 bases in between. The chain's CDR3 is CASSLDSTYLTDTQYF. The CDR3 coding sequence is TGTGCCAGCAGCTTAGATAGTACCTATCTCACAGATACGCAGTATTTT. The variable domain in full, completed from reference TRBV7-9 and TRBJ2-3, reads DTGVSQNPRHKITKRGQNVTFRCDPISEHNRLYWYRQTLGQGPEFLTYFQNEAQLEKSRLLSDRFSAERPKGSFSTLEIQRTEQGDSAMYLCASSLDSTYLTDTQYFGPGTRLTVL.

This clone showed up just once. The chain employs TRBV10-1 and TRBJ2-7, with 7 bases matching TRBD1. Germline CDR1 is WNHNN and CDR2 is SYGVQD (reference sequence). V dropped 2 bases and J dropped 6; count of bases not matched to a gene: 4. The CDR3 length is 13 residues. In DNA form, the CDR3 reads TGCGCCAGCAGTGAGCCGGACAGGTCCGAGCAGTACTTC. Protein sequence: CASSEPDRSEQYF.

This clone was counted between two and nine times. The chain is built from TRBV10-2 and TRBJ1-5, with 10 bases that match TRBD1. The CDR3 has 17 residues. Germline-derived CDR1 and CDR2 are WSHSY and SAAADI. J was trimmed by 7 bases and V by 0 bases; bases with no gene match: 9. The CDR3 DNA follows: TGCGCCAGCAGTGAGTCGGGGACAGGGGCTAACCAACAGCCCCAGCATTTT. Residues: CASSESGTGANQQPQHF.

The chain carries TRBV30 and TRBJ1-5, with D maybe TRBD1 (5 bases). V was trimmed by 2 bases and J by 9 bases, leaving 11 bases between them. The CDR3 contains 12 residues. Per the germline V gene, CDR1 is GTSNPN and CDR2 is SVGIG (reference sequence). CDR3 coding DNA: TGTGCCTGGAGTCCTATGGGGGGGCCCCAGCATTTT. This translates into CAWSPMGGPQHF.

The V and J genes are TRBV6-5 and TRBJ2-7; 8 bases align to TRBD2. CDR3 size: 16 residues. V was clipped by 0 bases and J by 4 bases; unmatched bases: 8. The germline gives CDR1 MNHEY, CDR2 SVGAGI. The CDR3 loop is CASSYSKLGGAYEQYF. Here the CDR3 DNA reads TGTGCCAGCAGTTACTCGAAACTCGGGGGGGCGTACGAGCAGTACTTC.

This rearrangement joins TRBV2 to TRBJ1-2; TRBD1 is a possible D gene (6 bases). Germline V gene sequence: CDR1 SNHLY, CDR2 FYNNEI. The CDR3 runs 14 residues. V lost 6 bases to trimming and J lost 0 bases, with 11 bases between them. In DNA form, the CDR3 reads TGTGCCAGCAGCGGACAGCAAGCTAACTATGGCTACACCTTC. As protein: CASSGQQANYGYTF.

This clone was seen a single time. This sequence joins TRBV6-5 and TRBJ1-2; 9 positions match TRBD1. The CDR3 sequence is 11 residues long. Losses at the gene ends were 8 bases for V and 8 bases for J; bases not matched to a gene: 3. Germline-derived CDR1 and CDR2 are MNHEY and SVGAGI. Here the CDR3 reads CASGTGNGYTF. CDR3 DNA sequence: TGTGCCAGCGGGACAGGGAACGGCTACACCTTC.

The chain joins TRBV9 to TRBJ2-7, with 8 bases fitting TRBD2. The CDR3 is 16 amino acids. Trimming at V came to 3 bases and at J to 2 bases, leaving 10 bases not matched to a gene. Germline lookup yields CDR1 SGDLS and CDR2 YYNGEE. CDR3 residues: CASSDGRSGLAYEQYF. The CDR3 DNA reads TGTGCCAGCAGCGATGGGAGATCGGGACTAGCCTACGAGCAGTACTTC.

The rearrangement joins TRBV9 to TRBJ2-2, with 7 bases lining up with TRBD1. After removal of 5 bases from V and 0 bases from J, the junction contained 4 bases not matched to a gene. Germline V gene sequence: CDR1 SGDLS, CDR2 YYNGEE. The CDR3 runs to 15 residues. In DNA, the CDR3 is TGTGCCAGCAGGCCACAGGGGTCGAACACCGGGGAGCTGTTTTTT. This translates into CASRPQGSNTGELFF.

The CDR3 here is CASSQVRDSYQPQHF. DNA of the CDR3: TGCGCCAGCAGCCAAGTACGGGACTCCTATCAGCCCCAGCATTTT. The J gene is TRBJ1-5, the V gene TRBV4-1; tentative D call: TRBD1 (5 bases). CDR3 length equals 15 residues. The V gene's germline CDR1 is MGHRA and CDR2 YSYEKL. V lost 1 base to trimming and J lost 5 bases, with 12 bases between them.

The rearrangement uses TRBV12-5 and TRBJ2-1; 11 nucleotides agree with TRBD2. J gave up 2 bases and V 7 bases, and 4 bases lay outside the gene matches. CDR3 length: 15 amino acids. Germline lookup yields CDR1 LGHNT and CDR2 FRNRAP. CDR3 sequence: CASALSGGAYNEQFF. Here the CDR3 DNA reads TGTGCTAGTGCCCTTAGCGGGGGGGCCTACAATGAGCAGTTCTTC.